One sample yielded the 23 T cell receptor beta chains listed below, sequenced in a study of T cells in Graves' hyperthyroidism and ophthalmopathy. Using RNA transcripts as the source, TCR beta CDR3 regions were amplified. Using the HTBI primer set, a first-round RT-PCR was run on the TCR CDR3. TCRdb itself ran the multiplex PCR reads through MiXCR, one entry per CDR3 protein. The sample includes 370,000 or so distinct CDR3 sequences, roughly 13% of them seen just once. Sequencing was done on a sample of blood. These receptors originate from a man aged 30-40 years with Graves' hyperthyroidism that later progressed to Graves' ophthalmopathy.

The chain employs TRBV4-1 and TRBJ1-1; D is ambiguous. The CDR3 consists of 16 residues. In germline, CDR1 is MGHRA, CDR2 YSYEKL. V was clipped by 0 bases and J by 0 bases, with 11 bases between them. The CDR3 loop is CASSQDDSSVNTEAFF. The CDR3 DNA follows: TGCGCCAGCAGCCAAGATGATAGCAGCGTGAACACTGAAGCTTTCTTT.

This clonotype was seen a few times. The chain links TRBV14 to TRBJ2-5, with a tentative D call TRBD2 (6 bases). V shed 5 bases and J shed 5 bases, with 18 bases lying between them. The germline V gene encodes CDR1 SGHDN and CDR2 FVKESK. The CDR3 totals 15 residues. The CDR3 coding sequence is TGTGCCAGCAGCAAAACTGGGGGGTTAGGGGAGACCCAGTACTTC. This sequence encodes CASSKTGGLGETQYF.

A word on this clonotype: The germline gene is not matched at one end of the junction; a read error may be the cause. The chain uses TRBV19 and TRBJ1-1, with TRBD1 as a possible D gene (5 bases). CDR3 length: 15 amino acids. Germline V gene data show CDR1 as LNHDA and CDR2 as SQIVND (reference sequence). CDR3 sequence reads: CASSTPRWGNTETFF. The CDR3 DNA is TGTGCCAGTAGTACCCCACGATGGGGGAACACTGAAACTTTCTTT.

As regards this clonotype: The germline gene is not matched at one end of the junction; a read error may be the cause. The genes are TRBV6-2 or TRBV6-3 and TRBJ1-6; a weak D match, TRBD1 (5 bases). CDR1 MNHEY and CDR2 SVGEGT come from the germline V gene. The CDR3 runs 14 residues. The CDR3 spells CASSLDTYNSPPHF. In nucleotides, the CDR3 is TGTGCCAGCAGTTTGGACACTTATAATTCACCCCCCCACTTT.

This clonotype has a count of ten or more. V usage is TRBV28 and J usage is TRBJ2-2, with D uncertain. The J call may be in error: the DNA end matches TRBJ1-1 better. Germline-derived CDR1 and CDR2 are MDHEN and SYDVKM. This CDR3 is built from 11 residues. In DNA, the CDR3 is TGTGCCAGCAGTTTAAGTCGGGGAGCTTTCTTT. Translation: CASSLSRGAFF.

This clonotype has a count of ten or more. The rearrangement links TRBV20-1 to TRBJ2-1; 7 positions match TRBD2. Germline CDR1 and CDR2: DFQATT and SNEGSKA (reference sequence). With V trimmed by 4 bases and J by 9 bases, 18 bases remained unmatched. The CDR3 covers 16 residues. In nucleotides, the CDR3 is TGCAGTGCTACCGGCGGGGACTACCTACCCGGTGGTGAGCAGTTCTTC. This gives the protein CSATGGDYLPGGEQFF.

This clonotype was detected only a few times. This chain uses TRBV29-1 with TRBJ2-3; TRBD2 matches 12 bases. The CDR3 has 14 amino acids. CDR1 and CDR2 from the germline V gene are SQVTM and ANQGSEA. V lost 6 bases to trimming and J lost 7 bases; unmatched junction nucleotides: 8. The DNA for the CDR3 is TGCAGCGTACTCGGGACTAGCGGGTTTTATACGCAGTATTTT. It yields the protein CSVLGTSGFYTQYF.

CDR3 region: CASSSRQGGSYNSPLHF. DNA for the CDR3: TGTGCCAGCAGCTCTCGTCAGGGGGGCTCCTATAATTCACCCCTCCACTTT. The chain is built from TRBV11-3 and TRBJ1-6; 7 nucleotides align to TRBD1. CDR1 is SGHNT and CDR2 is YENEEA in the germline V gene. V lost 4 bases and J lost 0; bases outside the gene matches: 6. The CDR3 length is 17 residues.

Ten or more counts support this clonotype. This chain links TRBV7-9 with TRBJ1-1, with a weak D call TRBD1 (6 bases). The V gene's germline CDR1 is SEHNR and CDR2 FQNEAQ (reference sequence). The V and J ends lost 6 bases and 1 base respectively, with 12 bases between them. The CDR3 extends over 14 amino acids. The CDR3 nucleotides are TGTGCCAGCAGTCTTTTACAGGGGAACACTGAAGCTTTCTTT. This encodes CASSLLQGNTEAFF.

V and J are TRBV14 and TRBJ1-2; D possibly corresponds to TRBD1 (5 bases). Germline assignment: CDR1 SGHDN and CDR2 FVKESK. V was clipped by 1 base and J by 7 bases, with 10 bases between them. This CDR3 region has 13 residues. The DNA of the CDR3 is TGTGCCAGCAGCCAAGTAAGGGGCGTTGGCTACACCTTC. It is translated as CASSQVRGVGYTF.

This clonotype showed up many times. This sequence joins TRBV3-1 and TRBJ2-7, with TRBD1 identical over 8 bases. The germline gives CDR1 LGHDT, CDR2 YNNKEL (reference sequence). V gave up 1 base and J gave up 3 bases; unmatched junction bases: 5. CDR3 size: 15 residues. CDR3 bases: TGTGCCAGCAGCCAAGTGGGGACAGGATACTACGAGCAGTACTTC. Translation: CASSQVGTGYYEQYF.

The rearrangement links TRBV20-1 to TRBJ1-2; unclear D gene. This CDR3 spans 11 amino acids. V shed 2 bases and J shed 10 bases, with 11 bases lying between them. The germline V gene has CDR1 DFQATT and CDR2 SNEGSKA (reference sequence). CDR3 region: CSARRPPAYTF. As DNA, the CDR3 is TGCAGTGCTAGACGGCCGCCCGCCTACACCTTC.

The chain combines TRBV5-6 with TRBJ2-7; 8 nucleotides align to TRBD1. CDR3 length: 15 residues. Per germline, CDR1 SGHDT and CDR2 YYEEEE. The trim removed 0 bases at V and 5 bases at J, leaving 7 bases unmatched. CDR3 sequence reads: CASSLGQGAADEQYF. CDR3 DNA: TGTGCCAGCAGCTTGGGGCAGGGGGCGGCTGACGAGCAGTACTTC. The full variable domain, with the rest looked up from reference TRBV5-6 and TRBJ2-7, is DAGVTQSPTHLIKTRGQQVTLRCSPKSGHDTVSWYQQALGQGPQFIFQYYEEEERQRGNFPDRFSGHQFPNYSSELNVNALLLGDSALYLCASSLGQGAADEQYFGPGTRLTVT.

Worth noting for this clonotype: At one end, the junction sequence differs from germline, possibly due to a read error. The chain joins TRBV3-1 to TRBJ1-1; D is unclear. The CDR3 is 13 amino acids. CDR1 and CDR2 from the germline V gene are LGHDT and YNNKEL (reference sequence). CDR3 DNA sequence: TGTGCCAGCAGCCAGGATATGAACACTGAAGCTTCCTTT. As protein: CASSQDMNTEASF.

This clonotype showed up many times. CDR3 sequence reads: CASSLEGELFF. CDR3 sequence (DNA): TGTGCCAGCAGCTTAGAAGGGGAGCTGTTTTTT. The chain is built from TRBV7-9 and TRBJ2-2; no firm D call. This CDR3 spans 11 amino acids. CDR1 SEHNR and CDR2 FQNEAQ come from the germline V gene (reference sequence). Trimming left V 1 base short and J 8 bases short, with 2 bases between.

The CDR3, as DNA: TGTGCCTGGAGTGAGGGACTAGCGGGGGAGGATACGCAGTATTTT. This gives the protein CAWSEGLAGEDTQYF. The V gene is TRBV30, the J gene TRBJ2-3, with 14 positions matching TRBD2. J lost 6 bases, V lost 1 base, and 3 bases had no gene match. CDR3 length: 15 amino acids. CDR1 GTSNPN and CDR2 SVGIG come from the germline V gene (reference sequence).

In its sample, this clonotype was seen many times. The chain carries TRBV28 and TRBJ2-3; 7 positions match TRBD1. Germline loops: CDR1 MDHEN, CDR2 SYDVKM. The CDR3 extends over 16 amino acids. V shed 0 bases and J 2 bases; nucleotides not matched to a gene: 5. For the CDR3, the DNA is TGTGCCAGCAGTTTATGGGCAGGGGGTAACACAGATACGCAGTATTTT. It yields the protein CASSLWAGGNTDTQYF.

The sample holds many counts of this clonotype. The chain's CDR3 is CASSLERTYEQYF. The CDR3, as DNA: TGCGCCAGCAGCTTGGAAAGGACTTACGAGCAGTACTTC. This chain uses TRBV5-1 with TRBJ2-7, with D maybe TRBD2 (5 bases). CDR1 SGHRS and CDR2 YFSETQ come from the germline V gene. This CDR3 comprises 13 residues. The V and J ends lost 0 bases and 4 bases respectively, with 8 bases between them.

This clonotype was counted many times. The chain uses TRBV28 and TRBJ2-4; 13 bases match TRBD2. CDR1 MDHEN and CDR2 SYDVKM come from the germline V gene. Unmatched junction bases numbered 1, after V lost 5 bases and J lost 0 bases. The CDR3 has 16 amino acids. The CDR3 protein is CASSRTSGGAKNIQYF. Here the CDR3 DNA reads TGTGCCAGCAGTAGGACTAGCGGGGGAGCCAAAAACATTCAGTACTTC.

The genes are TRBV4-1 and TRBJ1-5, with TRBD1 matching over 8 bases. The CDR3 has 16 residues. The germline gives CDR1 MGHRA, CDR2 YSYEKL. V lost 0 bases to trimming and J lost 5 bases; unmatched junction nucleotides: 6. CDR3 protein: CASSQDRPRGHQPQHF. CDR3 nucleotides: TGCGCCAGCAGCCAAGATAGGCCCAGGGGGCATCAGCCCCAGCATTTT.

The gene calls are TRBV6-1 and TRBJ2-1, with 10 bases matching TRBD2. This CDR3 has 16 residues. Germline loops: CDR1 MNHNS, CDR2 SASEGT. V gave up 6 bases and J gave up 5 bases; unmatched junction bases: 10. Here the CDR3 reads CASRHFSAGGNNEQFF. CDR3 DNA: TGTGCCAGCAGGCACTTCTCAGCGGGGGGGAACAATGAGCAGTTCTTC.

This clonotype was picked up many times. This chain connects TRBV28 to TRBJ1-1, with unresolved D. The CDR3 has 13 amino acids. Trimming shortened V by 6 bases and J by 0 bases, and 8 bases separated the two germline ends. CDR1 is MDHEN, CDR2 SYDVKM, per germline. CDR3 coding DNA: TGTGCCAGCAGGGAGAGCATGAACACTGAAGCTTTCTTT. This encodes CASRESMNTEAFF.

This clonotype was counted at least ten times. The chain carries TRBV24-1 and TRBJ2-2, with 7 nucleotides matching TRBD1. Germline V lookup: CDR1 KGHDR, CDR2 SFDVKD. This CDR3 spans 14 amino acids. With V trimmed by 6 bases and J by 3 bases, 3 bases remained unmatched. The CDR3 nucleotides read TGTGCCACCAGTAGGGGGCAAGACACCGGGGAGCTGTTTTTT. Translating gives CATSRGQDTGELFF.